One and the same sample provided the 8 T cell receptor beta chains below, sequenced in a study of blood T cell repertoires in COVID-19. Sequencing was performed with immunoSEQ multiplex PCR; in TCRdb, only in-frame clones are kept and a portion is missing. The data contain 75,000 to 95,000 clones, around 72% of them singletons. Specimen: peripheral blood. Every receptor here comes from a woman aged 60-70 years in a cohort sampled during active or convalescent COVID-19.

This rearrangement joins TRBV5-1 to TRBJ1-1; no clear D gene. The CDR3 is 14 amino acids. Germline V gives CDR1 SGHRS, CDR2 YFSETQ. V shed 0 bases and J shed 7 bases, with 13 bases lying between them. CDR3 bases: TGCGCCAGCAGCTTGGGGGCCGCCGGTGATGAAGCTTTCTTT. It encodes CASSLGAAGDEAFF.

Comments on this clone: This may come from a read error, since a much larger clone is one base off. V is TRBV6-5 and J is TRBJ2-7; 11 bases are shared with TRBD2. The V gene end was trimmed by 6 bases and the J gene end by 3 bases; junction bases not matched to a gene: 4. The germline gives CDR1 MNHEY, CDR2 SVGAGI. The CDR3 has 14 amino acids. CDR3 nucleotide sequence: TGTGCCAGCAGCCCCGGGACTAGCGGCTACGAGCAGTACTTC. This encodes CASSPGTSGYEQYF.

The chain combines TRBV29-1 with TRBJ2-7; weak D call: TRBD2 (7 bases). Germline assignment: CDR1 SQVTM and CDR2 ANQGSEA. V shed 7 bases and J shed 2 bases, with 24 bases lying between them. The CDR3 extends over 16 amino acids. The CDR3 region has the DNA TGCAGCGCCGCTCTCCCCGGTGGGGGGGCCACCTACGAGCAGTACTTC. It specifies CSAALPGGGATYEQYF.

This chain uses TRBV6-1 with TRBJ2-7; possibly TRBD1 for D (5 bases). V was pared by 4 bases and J by 6 bases, with 10 bases between. Germline V gene lookup returns CDR1 MNHNS and CDR2 SASEGT. This CDR3 has 12 amino acids. The CDR3: CASSGRQSEQYF. The CDR3 coding sequence is TGTGCCAGCAGTGGTCGACAGAGCGAGCAGTACTTC.

The gene calls are TRBV15 and TRBJ1-6, with D possibly being TRBD1 (6 bases). The CDR3 length is 17 residues. From germline, CDR1 is LNHNV and CDR2 YYDKDF (reference sequence). Trimming removed 5 bases from V and 2 bases from J, with 16 bases in between. CDR3 DNA sequence: TGTGCCACCAGCGGGACACGGGCTGTTCCCTATAATTCACCCCTCCACTTT. Translated, it gives CATSGTRAVPYNSPLHF.

This chain uses TRBV30 with TRBJ2-1, with 16 bases identical to TRBD2. The CDR3 length is 18 residues. Germline CDR1 reads GTSNPN; CDR2 reads SVGIG (reference sequence). V gave up 3 bases and J gave up 5 bases; unmatched junction bases: 10. CDR3 residues: CAWSRPGTSGGAHNEQFF. The DNA of the CDR3 is TGTGCCTGGAGCCGTCCCGGGACTAGCGGGGGGGCCCACAATGAGCAGTTCTTC.

The chain combines TRBV19 with TRBJ1-5; D gene unclear. There are 15 residues in the CDR3. Germline lookup yields CDR1 LNHDA and CDR2 SQIVND (reference sequence). V lost 6 bases, J lost 0 bases, and 12 bases lay in between. This CDR3 is CASSPRVGSNQPQHF. Here the CDR3 DNA reads TGTGCCAGTAGCCCGAGGGTGGGTAGCAATCAGCCCCAGCATTTT.

V usage is TRBV7-9 and J usage is TRBJ1-6, with a tentative D call TRBD1 (6 bases). The V gene lost 5 bases and the J gene lost 7 bases, with 12 bases spanning the gap. The CDR3 consists of 14 residues. Germline CDR1 and CDR2: SEHNR and FQNEAQ (reference sequence). CDR3 nucleotides: TGTGCCAGCAGCCAAGGGACAAAAAATTCACCCCTCCACTTT. Translating it yields CASSQGTKNSPLHF.